The 16 T cell receptor beta chains listed next were all sequenced from one sample in a study of T cells after yellow fever vaccination. From the 5' RACE reads, TCRdb called clonotypes with MiXCR, one entry per CDR3 protein. The sample consists of 300,000 to 350,000 distinct CDR3 sequences, around 11% of them appearing once. The sample consisted of CD4+ T cells sorted from PBMCs, taken 45 days after the yellow fever booster vaccination. Receptor source: a man aged 18 to 30 who received the YFV17D yellow fever vaccine.

CDR3 in DNA: TGCAGTGCGTCAGGGCCGTCCTACGAGCAGTACTTC. Translating it yields CSASGPSYEQYF. This chain uses TRBV20-1 with TRBJ2-7; D is possibly TRBD1 (5 bases). Germline V gives CDR1 DFQATT, CDR2 SNEGSKA (reference sequence). The ends were cut back, 6 bases at V and 1 base at J, with 10 bases in the middle. There are 12 residues in the CDR3.

The V and J genes are TRBV12-3 or TRBV12-4 and TRBJ2-5; 10 bases agree with TRBD2. This CDR3 region has 17 residues. J lost 2 bases, V lost 0 bases, and 6 bases had no gene match. The CDR3 region has the DNA TGTGCCAGCAGTTTAGCCTTGGGAGCGGGGGGGCAAGAGACCCAGTACTTC. Its protein is CASSLALGAGGQETQYF.

This clonotype was detected a few times. The chain uses TRBV10-3 and TRBJ2-3; 10 bases fit TRBD1. V lost 4 bases, J lost 8 bases, and 3 bases stayed unmatched. CDR3 size: 13 residues. CDR1 and CDR2 from the germline V gene are ENHRY and SYGVKD. The chain's CDR3 is CAISGQGARTQYF. The CDR3 DNA sequence: TGTGCCATCAGTGGACAGGGGGCACGTACGCAGTATTTT.

The rearrangement links TRBV7-2 to TRBJ1-2; TRBD1 matches at 8 bases. This CDR3 is 15 amino acids long. Trimming cost V 5 bases and J 5 bases; bases outside gene matches: 10. The germline V gene has CDR1 SGHTA and CDR2 FQGNSA. The chain's CDR3 is CASSPDRGRGYGYTF. DNA of the CDR3: TGTGCCAGCAGCCCCGACAGGGGTCGTGGATATGGCTACACCTTC.

There are a few counts of this clonotype. Just one base apart from a much larger clone, this may be a read error. The rearrangement uses TRBV9 and TRBJ2-5; the D is unclear. Trimming pared 1 base from V and 0 bases from J, leaving 4 bases between. The CDR3 consists of 13 residues. CDR1 is SGDLS and CDR2 is YYNGEE in the germline V gene. The chain's CDR3 is CASSVRDQETQYF. CDR3 in DNA: TGTGCCAGCAGCGTACGGGACCAAGAGACCCAGTACTTC.

This clonotype showed up many times. This sequence joins TRBV15 and TRBJ1-4; D is uncertain. Per the germline V gene, CDR1 is LNHNV and CDR2 is YYDKDF (reference sequence). The CDR3 is 13 residues long. V lost 0 bases, J lost 7 bases, and 6 bases lay in between. CDR3 residues: CATSRDMLEKLFF. The CDR3 nucleotides read TGTGCCACCAGCAGAGATATGCTTGAAAAACTGTTTTTT. Supplemented by reference TRBV15 and TRBJ1-4, the full variable domain reads DAMVIQNPRYQVTQFGKPVTLSCSQTLNHNVMYWYQQKSSQAPKLLFHYYDKDFNNEADTPDNFQSRRPNTSFCFLDIRSPGLGDTAMYLCATSRDMLEKLFFGSGTQLSVL.

The sample holds a few counts of this clonotype. The chain carries TRBV5-1 and TRBJ2-5; a possible D gene is TRBD1 (5 bases). V was clipped by 0 bases and J by 4 bases, with 10 bases between them. The CDR3 totals 14 residues. The germline V gene has CDR1 SGHRS and CDR2 YFSETQ. CDR3 sequence (DNA): TGCGCCAGCAGCTTGGGGGTCAGGGCAGAGACCCAGTACTTC. Amino acids: CASSLGVRAETQYF.

This clonotype was counted a few times. A read error may account for a junction end that differs from germline. The J gene is TRBJ2-5, the V gene TRBV29-1; 14 nucleotides match TRBD2. This CDR3 region has 12 residues. Germline V gene sequence: CDR1 SQVTM, CDR2 ANQGSEA. The CDR3 DNA follows: TGCAGCGTTGTAGGGACTAGCGGGGGTCCCCACTTC. This gives the protein CSVVGTSGGPHF. The variable domain in full, with the rest retrieved from reference TRBV29-1 and TRBJ2-5, is SAVISQKPSRDICQRGTSLTIQCQVDSQVTMMFWYRQQPGQSLTLIATANQGSEATYESGFVIDKFPISRPNLTFSTLTVSNMSPEDSSIYLCSVVGTSGGPHFGPGTRLLVL.

This clonotype was counted ten times or more. This rearrangement joins TRBV9 to TRBJ1-5; D not certain. The CDR3 has 17 amino acids. V was cut by 0 bases and J by 5 bases, with 18 bases left in between. Germline loops: CDR1 SGDLS, CDR2 YYNGEE. CDR3 loop: CASSVVREDSPHQPQHF. CDR3 bases: TGTGCCAGCAGCGTAGTTCGGGAAGACTCCCCTCATCAGCCCCAGCATTTT.

This clonotype was seen only once. A much larger clone lies one base from this, so it may be a read error. CDR3 region: CASSPTGSYEQYV. The DNA of the CDR3 is TGTGCCAGCAGCCCGACAGGGTCCTACGAGCAGTACGTC. V gene TRBV7-9 combines with J gene TRBJ2-7; TRBD1 matches 7 bases. The CDR3 length is 13 residues. The junction had 2 bases not matched to a gene; V was cut back by 5 bases and J by 1 base. Germline CDR1 and CDR2: SEHNR and FQNEAQ (reference sequence).

In its sample, this clonotype was seen a few times. V usage is TRBV5-1 and J usage is TRBJ2-6, with D maybe TRBD1 (6 bases). CDR1 is SGHRS, CDR2 YFSETQ, per germline. The CDR3 runs 15 residues. V was trimmed by 4 bases and J by 2 bases, leaving 10 bases between them. The CDR3 DNA sequence: TGCGCCAGCAGCACCCCAGGGGCTGGGGCCAACGTCCTGACTTTC. Its translation is CASSTPGAGANVLTF.

The chain uses TRBV7-2 and TRBJ2-2; no firm D call. Germline loops: CDR1 SGHTA, CDR2 FQGNSA. The V end lost 2 bases, the J end lost 1 base, and 5 bases lay between the germline ends. The CDR3 is 14 amino acids. The CDR3 sequence is CASSLRRNTGELFF. DNA of the CDR3: TGTGCCAGCAGCTTACGCAGGAACACCGGGGAGCTGTTTTTT. Full variable domain (remainder filled in from reference TRBV7-2 and TRBJ2-2): GAGVSQSPSNKVTEKGKDVELRCDPISGHTALYWYRQSLGQGLEFLIYFQGNSAPDKSGLPSDRFSAERTGGSVSTLTIQRTQQEDSAVYLCASSLRRNTGELFFGEGSRLTVL.

This clonotype was observed a handful of times. This rearrangement joins TRBV30 to TRBJ1-2; D might be TRBD1 (5 bases). The germline CDR1 and CDR2 sequences are GTSNPN and SVGIG (reference sequence). V gave up 5 bases and J gave up 2 bases, with 6 bases separating them. The CDR3 is 11 residues long. CDR3 nucleotides: TGTGCCTGGCAGGGCAACTATGGCTACACCTTC. It translates to CAWQGNYGYTF.

This clonotype was seen only a few times. The genes are TRBV6-6 and TRBJ2-3; 11 bases fit TRBD2. J gave up 0 bases and V 4 bases, and 9 bases lay outside the gene matches. The germline V gene encodes CDR1 MNHNY and CDR2 SVGAGI (reference sequence). This CDR3 has 18 residues. The CDR3 nucleotides read TGTGCCAGCAGTTCGAGACTAGCGGGGCCCACTAGCACAGATACGCAGTATTTT. Translating it yields CASSSRLAGPTSTDTQYF.

The V gene is TRBV12-3 or TRBV12-4, the J gene TRBJ1-4; D uncertain. Between the trimmed V and J ends, which lost 8 bases and 10 bases, there was a span of 17 bases. This CDR3 has 13 amino acids. The CDR3 loop reads CASGLPGLGKLFF. Here the CDR3 DNA reads TGTGCCAGCGGCCTTCCTGGGCTGGGAAAACTGTTTTTT.

This clonotype was detected only a few times. In nucleotides, the CDR3 is TGTGCCAGCAGTTCCGACTACAATGAGCAGTTCTTC. Its protein is CASSSDYNEQFF. The chain uses TRBV6-2 or TRBV6-3 and TRBJ2-1; D ambiguous. Germline CDR1 and CDR2: MNHEY and SVGEGT. This CDR3 region has 12 residues. V was cut by 4 bases and J by 3 bases, with 4 bases left in between.